Below, 8 T cell receptor beta chains from the same sample are listed, as sequenced in a study of T cells in Graves' hyperthyroidism and ophthalmopathy. Amplification yielded TCR beta CDR3 regions, with RNA transcripts as the source. Using the HTBI primer set, a first-round RT-PCR was run on the TCR CDR3. MiXCR was run by TCRdb on the multiplex PCR reads, yielding one entry per CDR3 protein. The sample shows more than 550,000 distinct CDR3 sequences, 45% of them seen only once. The sequenced sample was peripheral blood or thyroid tissue (not recorded which). These receptors were collected from an adult man with Graves' disease, either hyperthyroidism or ophthalmopathy (not recorded which).

This clonotype has a handful of counts. The J gene is TRBJ2-2, the V gene TRBV7-6, with unresolved D. The V end was cut by 1 base, the J end by 3 bases, with 15 bases between. Looked up from germline, CDR1 is SGHVS and CDR2 is FNYEAQ. This CDR3 comprises 17 residues. This CDR3 reads CASSLVSAIRDTGELFF. Written as DNA, the CDR3 is TGTGCCAGCAGCTTAGTCTCTGCGATCCGGGACACCGGGGAGCTGTTTTTT.

This chain joins TRBV29-1 and TRBJ1-6; tentative D call: TRBD1 (5 bases). The CDR3 spans 16 residues. The V gene's germline CDR1 is SQVTM and CDR2 ANQGSEA. V was trimmed by 6 bases and J by 9 bases, leaving 24 bases between them. CDR3: CSVDSGDGRGFSPLHF. The CDR3 DNA sequence: TGCAGCGTCGATTCGGGGGACGGCAGAGGTTTTTCACCCCTCCACTTT. The variable domain in full, with the rest retrieved from reference TRBV29-1 and TRBJ1-6, is SAVISQKPSRDICQRGTSLTIQCQVDSQVTMMFWYRQQPGQSLTLIATANQGSEATYESGFVIDKFPISRPNLTFSTLTVSNMSPEDSSIYLCSVDSGDGRGFSPLHFGNGTRLTVT.

The table lists this clonotype with many counts. The chain has TRBV29-1 and TRBJ1-1, with TRBD1 identical over 8 bases. This CDR3 region has 12 residues. With V trimmed by 6 bases and J by 7 bases, 7 bases remained unmatched. Germline V lookup: CDR1 SQVTM, CDR2 ANQGSEA. The CDR3 is CSVGQGSIEAFF. In nucleotides, the CDR3 is TGCAGCGTAGGACAGGGAAGCATTGAAGCTTTCTTT.

V is TRBV4-1 and J is TRBJ2-5; D is unclear. This CDR3 has 11 residues. V was trimmed by 0 bases and J by 8 bases, leaving 4 bases between them. The V gene's germline CDR1 is MGHRA and CDR2 YSYEKL. The CDR3 region is CASSQELTQYF. The CDR3 DNA is TGCGCCAGCAGCCAAGAACTAACCCAGTACTTC.

The chain joins TRBV4-3 to TRBJ1-3; D is possibly TRBD1 (5 bases). Germline V CDR1 and CDR2: LGHNA, YSLEER. Trimming removed 1 base at V and 0 bases at J, with 10 bases between. The CDR3 consists of 16 residues. In DNA, the CDR3 is TGCGCCAGCAGCCAAGTATACAGGAGCTCTGGAAACACCATATATTTT. Its protein product is CASSQVYRSSGNTIYF.

The rearrangement links TRBV20-1 to TRBJ2-7; D is possibly TRBD1 (6 bases). This CDR3 is built from 11 residues. Germline V gives CDR1 DFQATT, CDR2 SNEGSKA (reference sequence). The CDR3 DNA reads TGCAGCCCACAGGGTTCCTACGAGCAGTACTTC. Translating gives CSPQGSYEQYF.

This clonotype has a handful of counts. This chain joins TRBV20-1 and TRBJ2-7; 9 nucleotides align to TRBD1. Per the germline V gene, CDR1 is DFQATT and CDR2 is SNEGSKA (reference sequence). The CDR3 covers 14 residues. With V trimmed by 3 bases and J by 4 bases, 7 bases remained unmatched. CDR3 bases: TGCAGTGCTAGCCGGGACAGGGCCTCTTACGAGCAGTACTTC. Its translation: CSASRDRASYEQYF.

The V gene is TRBV9, the J gene TRBJ2-5, with TRBD1 identical over 7 bases. The ends lost 0 bases at V and 2 bases at J; junction bases unmatched: 4. The length of the CDR3 is 15 residues. Germline V gene sequence: CDR1 SGDLS, CDR2 YYNGEE. The CDR3 here is CASSVDGTEQETQYF. The CDR3 nucleotides are TGTGCCAGCAGCGTAGACGGGACAGAACAAGAGACCCAGTACTTC.